The 24 T cell receptor beta chains presented below share a single source sample, sequenced in a study of T cell clonality in common variable immunodeficiency. The repertoire was sequenced with immunoSEQ multiplex PCR; TCRdb's copy has only in-frame clones and lacks some. The sample contains about 34,000 clones, none of them singletons. Sequencing was performed on peripheral blood mononuclear cells. The receptor set was obtained from a person between 18 and 75 years old in good health.

There are many counts of this clone. With the read ending 3 residues before the CDR3 end, the germline J gene is used to fill in that end. The chain recombines TRBV19 with TRBJ1-2; D is unresolved. Germline values: CDR1 LNHDA, CDR2 SQIVND (reference sequence). V dropped 5 bases and J dropped 7 bases, with 11 bases sitting between them. The CDR3 totals 12 residues. The CDR3 loop reads CASSPRPGGYTF. CDR3 bases read: TGTGCCAGTAGTCCCCGCCCGGGTGGC.

This clone was found many times. The sequence runs out 3 residues before the end of the CDR3; the remainder is reconstructed from the germline J gene. V gene TRBV29-1 combines with J gene TRBJ2-1; tentatively, D is TRBD2 (6 bases). The CDR3 loop spans 12 amino acids. Germline V gives CDR1 SQVTM, CDR2 ANQGSEA. V lost 4 bases, J lost 9 bases, and 13 bases lay in between. Incomplete CDR3 DNA: TGCAGCGTTGGCGGGATTGGAGGTGAG. The encoded protein is CSVGGIGGE. The CDR3 in its entirety is CSVGGIGGEQFF.

Ten or more counts support this clone. The read ends 3 residues before the CDR3 terminus; that terminus is restored from the germline J gene. The chain joins TRBV19 to TRBJ2-7; 10 nucleotides agree with TRBD1. The CDR3 is 14 amino acids. The V gene's germline CDR1 is LNHDA and CDR2 SQIVND (reference sequence). The V segment lost 8 bases and the J segment 1 base; nucleotides outside the gene matches: 5. Partial CDR3 DNA: TGTGCCAGTTCCAGGACAGGGGGATCCTACGAG. Amino acids: CASSRTGGSYE. The full CDR3 sequence reads CASSRTGGSYEQYF.

This clone was recorded at least ten times. The CDR3 extends 3 residues past the end of the read, so its final part is completed from the germline J gene. The V call is TRBV2, the J call TRBJ1-1; TRBD1 aligns across 7 bases. CDR1 and CDR2 from the germline V gene are SNHLY and FYNNEI. The CDR3 is made up of 13 amino acids. V gave up 6 bases and J gave up 3 bases; unmatched junction bases: 4. The CDR3: CASRDRWDTEAFF. CDR3 bases read: TGTGCCAGCAGGGACAGGTGGGACACTGAA.

This clone was seen at least ten times. Sequencing ends 3 residues short of the CDR3 end; the germline J gene provides the rest. The V gene is TRBV2, the J gene TRBJ2-2; 13 nucleotides agree with TRBD2. Germline assignment: CDR1 SNHLY and CDR2 FYNNEI. V shed 7 bases and J 0 bases; nucleotides not matched to a gene: 8. The CDR3 sequence is 18 residues long. The CDR3 reads CASTLGGLAGTNTGELFF. The sequenced CDR3 bases are TGTGCCAGCACCCTAGGGGGACTAGCGGGAACGAACACCGGGGAG.

This clone appeared many times. This CDR3 reads CASSPQGLNTEAFF. CDR3 bases read: TGTGCCAGCTCACCACAGGGTTTGAACACTGAA. V and J are TRBV18 and TRBJ1-1; D not resolved. The sequence runs out 3 residues before the end of the CDR3; the remainder is reconstructed from the germline J gene. Trimming cost V 1 base and J 0 bases, with 6 bases left between them. The CDR3 sequence is 14 residues long. Germline V CDR1 and CDR2: KGHSH, LQKENI.

This clone was detected many times. The read halts 3 residues ahead of the CDR3 end, with the missing end drawn from the germline J gene. The chain recombines TRBV5-1 with TRBJ1-1; D call uncertain. This CDR3 is built from 13 residues. The germline V gene encodes CDR1 SGHRS and CDR2 YFSETQ. V gave up 4 bases and J gave up 5 bases, with 12 bases separating them. The covered CDR3 bases are TGCGCCAGCAGCCCTCGTTTTTTAACTGAA. It translates to CASSPRFLTE. The complete CDR3 protein is CASSPRFLTEAFF.

This clone was seen repeatedly, ten times or more. The read terminates 3 residues ahead of where the CDR3 ends, so the germline J gene completes it. The chain employs TRBV20-1 and TRBJ2-7; D is unresolved. The CDR3 length is 14 residues. Germline V gene data show CDR1 as DFQATT and CDR2 as SNEGSKA (reference sequence). The V end was cut by 1 base, the J end by 0 bases, with 10 bases between. CDR3 sequence: CSARGWPGSYEQYF. Partial CDR3 DNA: TGCAGTGCTAGAGGATGGCCGGGCTCCTACGAG.

This clone was counted at least ten times. The CDR3 goes on 3 residues after the read ends, and that part is filled in from the germline J gene. The V and J genes are TRBV5-1 and TRBJ2-2, with 14 bases that match TRBD2. This CDR3 is built from 16 residues. The germline gives CDR1 SGHRS, CDR2 YFSETQ. Trimming took 3 bases from V and 6 from J; bases not matched to a gene: 4. The CDR3 spells CASSSGLAGVAGELFF. The covered CDR3 bases are TGCGCCAGCAGCTCGGGACTAGCGGGAGTTGCCGGGGAG.

Ten or more counts support this clone. The DNA ends 3 residues before the CDR3 does, and the rest of the CDR3 is filled in from the germline J gene. The chain uses TRBV7-9 and TRBJ1-6, with 8 bases that match TRBD1. This CDR3 has 13 residues. The V segment lost 5 bases and the J segment 10 bases; nucleotides outside the gene matches: 4. Per germline, CDR1 SEHNR and CDR2 FQNEAQ (reference sequence). This CDR3 reads CASSRDRRSPLHF. CDR3 bases read: TGTGCCAGCAGCAGGGACAGGCGGTCACCC.

This clone was seen many times. The read halts 3 residues ahead of the CDR3 end, with the missing end drawn from the germline J gene. The chain joins TRBV19 to TRBJ1-5; the match to TRBD1 covers 7 bases. Germline lookup yields CDR1 LNHDA and CDR2 SQIVND (reference sequence). CDR3 length: 16 residues. Unmatched junction bases numbered 10, after V lost 6 bases and J lost 2 bases. CDR3 amino acids: CASRGGGQRGNQPQHF. The part of the CDR3 DNA that was read is TGTGCCAGTAGGGGTGGGGGACAGAGAGGCAATCAGCCC.

This clone showed up many times. The CDR3 loop is CASSPDRPRSNQPQHF. The sequenced part of the CDR3 DNA is TGTGCCAGTAGTCCGGACAGGCCTCGAAGCAATCAGCCC. The V and J genes are TRBV19 and TRBJ1-5; 7 bases align to TRBD1. From the germline J gene comes the end of the CDR3, since the read stops 3 residues before it. V lost 5 bases to trimming and J lost 1 base; unmatched junction nucleotides: 8. The germline V gene has CDR1 LNHDA and CDR2 SQIVND (reference sequence). CDR3 length: 16 amino acids.

This clone was observed many times. The sequence runs out 3 residues before the end of the CDR3; the remainder is reconstructed from the germline J gene. This chain uses TRBV30 with TRBJ1-1; 7 positions agree with TRBD1. Germline loops: CDR1 GTSNPN, CDR2 SVGIG (reference sequence). Unmatched junction bases numbered 0, after V lost 1 base and J lost 4 bases. The CDR3 is made up of 12 amino acids. CDR3 sequence reads: CAWSGTGTEAFF. Partial CDR3 DNA: TGTGCCTGGAGTGGGACAGGCACTGAA.

This clone was counted ten times or more. The read finishes 3 residues shy of the CDR3 end, and the germline J gene is used to complete it. The rearrangement uses TRBV5-1 and TRBJ1-1, with a tentative D call TRBD1 (5 bases). CDR1 is SGHRS, CDR2 YFSETQ, per germline. The CDR3 consists of 15 residues. Deletions cut 3 bases from V and 1 base from J, with 13 bases between. The CDR3 here is CASSSYDRKNTEAFF. Partial CDR3 DNA: TGCGCCAGCAGCTCGTATGACAGAAAGAACACTGAA. The full variable domain, in which reference TRBV5-1 and TRBJ1-1 provide the parts outside the CDR3, is KAGVTQTPRYLIKTRGQQVTLSCSPISGHRSVSWYQQTPGQGLQFLFEYFSETQRNKGNFPGRFSGRQFSNSRSEMNVSTLELGDSALYLCASSSYDRKNTEAFFGQGTRLTVV.

This clone was seen many times. The missing CDR3 end, 3 residues past where the read stops, is filled in from the germline J gene. The chain combines TRBV7-6 with TRBJ2-3, with a weak D call TRBD2 (6 bases). The CDR3 is 18 residues long. Trimming stripped 5 bases from V and 3 bases from J, with 24 bases between. The V gene's germline CDR1 is SGHVS and CDR2 FNYEAQ. The CDR3 loop reads CASSPDPTGTGATDTQYF. The sequenced CDR3 bases are TGTGCCAGCAGCCCCGATCCAACCGGGACTGGCGCAACAGATACG. Filled out from reference TRBV7-6 and TRBJ2-3, the complete variable domain reads GAGVSQSPRYKVTKRGQDVALRCDPISGHVSLYWYRQALGQGPEFLTYFNYEAQQDKSGLPNDRFSAERPEGSISTLTIQRTEQRDSAMYRCASSPDPTGTGATDTQYFGPGTRLTVL.

This clone was counted at least ten times. The read gets to within 3 residues of the CDR3 end, and the germline J gene fills in the rest. The chain has TRBV19 and TRBJ1-1; TRBD1 agrees at 7 bases. The CDR3 runs 15 residues. Trimming at V came to 5 bases and at J to 0 bases, leaving 6 bases not matched to a gene. CDR1 LNHDA and CDR2 SQIVND come from the germline V gene (reference sequence). CDR3 protein: CASSPVDRMNTEAFF. Incomplete CDR3 DNA: TGTGCCAGTAGTCCGGTGGACAGGATGAACACTGAA.

This clone was recorded many times. With the read ending 3 residues before the CDR3 end, the germline J gene is used to fill in that end. The chain couples TRBV7-6 to TRBJ1-1; 7 positions agree with TRBD1. Unmatched junction bases numbered 3, after V lost 4 bases and J lost 1 base. CDR1 SGHVS and CDR2 FNYEAQ come from the germline V gene. The length of the CDR3 is 14 residues. This CDR3 reads CASSSGQPNTEAFF. Incomplete CDR3 DNA: TGTGCCAGCAGCTCGGGACAGCCGAACACTGAA.

This clone came up many times. Sequencing ends 3 residues short of the CDR3 end; the germline J gene provides the rest. This chain connects TRBV20-1 to TRBJ2-5, with 7 bases matching TRBD2. Unmatched junction bases numbered 9, after V lost 6 bases and J lost 5 bases. The CDR3 covers 13 residues. Germline V gene sequence: CDR1 DFQATT, CDR2 SNEGSKA (reference sequence). The part of the CDR3 DNA that was read is TGCAGTGCAGACGGACTAGAAAGTGAGACC. Protein: CSADGLESET. The full CDR3 sequence reads CSADGLESETQYF.

This clone was seen repeatedly, ten times or more. The CDR3 end lies 3 residues beyond the end of the read and is filled in from the germline J gene. V usage is TRBV20-1 and J usage is TRBJ1-2; a weak D match, TRBD1 (5 bases). Trimming took 4 bases from V and 4 from J, leaving 16 bases between them. This CDR3 is 14 amino acids long. Germline assignment: CDR1 DFQATT and CDR2 SNEGSKA (reference sequence). CDR3 DNA, as far as it was read: TGCAGTGCTACTAGCCCCTGGGACTCCTATGGC. Translated, it gives CSATSPWDSYG. In full, the CDR3 reads CSATSPWDSYGYTF.

This clone showed up many times. The read ends 3 residues early relative to the CDR3; the germline J gene fills the gap. This sequence joins TRBV20-1 and TRBJ2-3; TRBD2 aligns across 8 bases. The CDR3 extends over 13 amino acids. Germline loops: CDR1 DFQATT, CDR2 SNEGSKA (reference sequence). Trimming at V came to 8 bases and at J to 1 base, leaving 5 bases not matched to a gene. The DNA read from the CDR3 is TGCAGTACTACGGGGGGGGGCACAGATACG. Its protein is CSTTGGGTDT. The full CDR3 sequence reads CSTTGGGTDTQYF.

This clone was seen repeatedly, ten times or more. With the read ending 3 residues before the CDR3 end, the germline J gene is used to fill in that end. The chain has TRBV12-3 or TRBV12-4 and TRBJ2-1, with 12 positions matching TRBD2. CDR3 length: 15 amino acids. V lost 9 bases, J lost 5 bases, and 8 bases stayed unmatched. The covered CDR3 bases are TGTGCCAGTAACCAGAGGACTAGCGGGAACAATGAG. It is translated as CASNQRTSGNNE. The whole CDR3 is CASNQRTSGNNEQFF.

This clone was seen repeatedly, ten times or more. The read ends 3 residues early relative to the CDR3; the germline J gene fills the gap. This chain joins TRBV6-4 and TRBJ2-6; the D is unclear. Germline V gene lookup returns CDR1 MRHNA and CDR2 SNTAGT. Trimming cost V 2 bases and J 3 bases, with 5 bases left between them. This CDR3 has 14 residues. This chain's CDR3 is CASSDRVGANVLTF. The DNA read from the CDR3 is TGTGCCAGCAGTGACAGGGTTGGGGCCAACGTC.

There are many counts of this clone. The CDR3 extends 3 residues past the end of the read, so its final part is completed from the germline J gene. The rearrangement joins TRBV6-2 or TRBV6-3 to TRBJ2-1; possibly TRBD2 for D (6 bases). Per germline, CDR1 MNHEY and CDR2 SVGEGT. Trimming stripped 3 bases from V and 7 bases from J, with 19 bases between. The CDR3 length is 16 residues. CDR3 bases read: TGTGCCAGCAGTTATATAGAGGGATCCGCGGGGAATGAG. This gives the protein CASSYIEGSAGNE. The whole CDR3 protein reads CASSYIEGSAGNEQFF.

This clone occurred many times. The read comes to an end 3 residues before the CDR3 does, leaving the germline J gene to fill in the end. The chain uses TRBV13 and TRBJ2-6, with TRBD2 as a possible D gene (5 bases). Per germline, CDR1 PRHDT and CDR2 FYEKMQ (reference sequence). V lost 2 bases and J 0 bases, leaving 11 bases between the germline ends. The CDR3 is 17 residues long. This chain's CDR3 is CASSLRGFFSGANVLTF. CDR3 DNA, as far as it was read: TGTGCCAGCAGCTTACGGGGTTTTTTCTCTGGGGCCAACGTC.